This TCR beta chain was obtained from a study of T cells in Graves' hyperthyroidism and ophthalmopathy (dated by TCRdb to between 2019 and 2020). A note on the overall study: Peripheral blood was sampled at the time of initial diagnosis, prior to any treatment. The paper describes TCR Vbeta CDR3 sequencing of 135 peripheral blood samples, made up of approximately 40 ophthalmopathy patients, over 70 hyperthyroidism patients and some 17 progressor patients. An independent validation cohort of about 20 hyperthyroidism patients and about 15 patients who later progressed to ophthalmopathy tested prospective prediction of ophthalmopathy. A discovery cohort of roughly 100 patients, 43 with Graves' ophthalmopathy and roughly 59 with stable Graves' hyperthyroidism, was used to find distinguishing TCR V-J signatures. The study also compared thyroid tissue and blood T-cell repertoires from five or six Graves' hyperthyroidism patients. After sampling, hyperthyroidism patients received methimazole starting at 30 mg daily, and ophthalmopathy patients received high-dose intravenous methylprednisolone. The 100 discovery patients were randomly split 7:3 into training and test sets.

Stable Graves' hyperthyroidism was defined as no progression to ophthalmopathy during 18 months of follow-up. Hyperthyroidism patients were aged 18 to 65 years and newly diagnosed, with disease duration of less than 2 months. Exclusion was applied to patients with uncontrolled infections, other autoimmune diseases, pregnancy or lactation. Diagnoses relied on clinical symptoms, serum thyroxine and TRAb, thyroid ultrasound and orbital computed tomography. Ficoll-Paque density gradient centrifugation was used to isolate PBMCs from about 10 ml of fresh peripheral blood. Total RNA was extracted using Trizol reagent, and RNA quality was assessed on an Agilent 2100 Bioanalyzer. Turning to this clonotype: No cognate antigen has been identified for it. Base-call qualities are not available, and no considerably larger clone is one nucleotide away.

Study-level results and caveats: During validation, the model predicted progression to ophthalmopathy a median of roughly 7.1 months ahead of onset, with roughly 65% sensitivity and about 72% specificity. Sample size was not statistically predetermined, and investigators were not blinded to group allocation. Blood samples also contained most of the expanded thyroid clonotypes (frequency above 0.001), which suggests that blood repertoires may reflect thyroid immune responses. A model built on a 13 V-J signature distinguished ophthalmopathy from stable hyperthyroidism, reaching roughly 88% sensitivity and around 81% specificity in cross-validation and 80%/75% in testing.

Amplification of TCR beta CDR3 regions was carried out from RNA transcripts. The first round of RT-PCR for the TCR CDR3 was performed with the HTBI primer set and the Qiagen OneStep RT-PCR kit. Libraries were constructed in a second round of multiplex PCR, after which size selection and purification were performed. Libraries were sequenced paired-end with 100 bp reads on an Illumina HiSeq2000. Concerning the study's data processing: SOAPnuke was used to process the raw data, throwing out any read that contained adapters or uncalled bases, had a mean Phred below 15, or lacked an exact constant-primer or identifier match. High-quality paired reads were merged using COPE v1.2.5, and each unique nucleotide sequence was defined as a clonotype. Clonotypes were aligned to IMGT TRBV, TRBD and TRBJ reference segments using MiTCR v1.1. Only V-J combinations with frequency above 0.0001, covering approximately 99% of repertoires, were analysed. The TCS score was defined as the ratio of F50 (clonal expansion) to E x V (chaos), calculated using BLOSUM62-based TCRdist between CDR3 peptides within each V-J. Welch's t-statistics and random forest reduced fewer than 550 V-J features to 13, which were used in a naive Bayes classifier (R e1071). The public reads were reprocessed in TCRdb via fastp at Q25 and MiXCR, keeping in-frame beta chains. Each CDR3 protein appears once, grouped with its most common genes and DNA. TCRdb's processing, not the authors' own work, is the source of the V and J calls. The sample contains more than 650,000 distinct CDR3 sequences, 13% to 15% of them found a single time. Of the sample, roughly 10% is held by the ten largest clones.

Reading the germline V gene gives CDR1 MNHNS and CDR2 SASEGT. V is cut by 5 bases and J by 4 bases, and the space between the germline ends is 14 bases. The CDR3, cysteine through phenylalanine, is 14 amino acids long. Only the CDR3 portion is preserved as DNA: 42 bases, with reading frame beginning at the first base. The rearranged chain carries TRBV6-1 and TRBJ1-2; the D gene identity is not certain. The sample comprised blood. This sequence originates from a woman aged 18-30 years with Graves' hyperthyroidism. The DNA sequence is TGTGCCAGCAGTCGTTCGGCCCAAAGCTATGGCTACACCTTC. Its protein reads: CASSRSAQSYGYTF.